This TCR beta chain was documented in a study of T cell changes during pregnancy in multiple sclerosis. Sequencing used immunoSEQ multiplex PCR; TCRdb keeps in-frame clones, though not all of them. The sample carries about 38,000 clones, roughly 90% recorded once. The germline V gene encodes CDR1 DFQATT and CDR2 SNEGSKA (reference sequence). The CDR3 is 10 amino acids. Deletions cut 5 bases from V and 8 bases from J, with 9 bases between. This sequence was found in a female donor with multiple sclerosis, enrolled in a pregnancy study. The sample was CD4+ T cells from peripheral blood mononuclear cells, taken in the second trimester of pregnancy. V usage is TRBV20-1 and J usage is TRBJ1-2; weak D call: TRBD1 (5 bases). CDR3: CSAWGDGYTF. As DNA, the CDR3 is TGCAGTGCTTGGGGGGACGGCTACACCTTC.